The clone carrying this TCR beta chain was detected many times. Its target is unknown. Time point given: patch test 1, 2 weeks after DPC sensitization. Indicated treatment: therapeutic diphenylcyclopropenone sensitization with weekly scalp DPC. Unique molecular identifiers were attached to individual cDNA molecules within the library. TCRdb passed the RACE reads through MiXCR, listing each CDR3 protein once. The sample records a few hundred thousand distinct CDR3 sequences, 4% to 5.5% being singletons. This specimen belongs to a study of human T cells and chemical hapten exposure. General study findings and limits: Compared with pre-sensitization or healthy control sets, expanded TCRs clustered more. There was a positive correlation between PT1 expanded TCR counts and patch test score.

The CDR3 spans 15 residues. Trimming took off 7 bases at V and 0 bases at J, with 13 bases between the two ends. Germline-derived CDR1 and CDR2 are MDHEN and SYDVKM. Material: whole blood, obtained in connection with sensitization to the hapten diphenylcyclopropenone (DPC). The V gene is TRBV28, the J gene TRBJ2-4; D perhaps matches TRBD1 (6 bases). The TCR was taken from a woman aged 45 to 65 with alopecia areata. Some clones in this sample may be carry-over from other donors' samples. The CDR3 coding sequence is TGTGCCAGCACTGAAGGGGGTCAAGCCAAAAACATTCAGTACTTC. As protein: CASTEGGQAKNIQYF.